This is a list of T cell receptor beta chains from one sample in a study of cytomegalovirus exposure and HLA in healthy donors. TCRdb's copy holds only in-frame clones and misses some; the assay was immunoSEQ multiplex PCR. Among 140,000 or so clones listed, more than 55% were seen once. The specimen sequenced was PBMCs. The receptors shown here come from a woman aged 55-69 years in good health and CMV-seronegative. CDR3s include the opening cysteine and the closing phenylalanine or tryptophan. The D gene is left open where the match is weak. Clone size appears in some rows only: once, few, many, or a class for an expanded clone.

TRBD2	TRBV7-7	few	TRBJ2-1	CASSPSQRGTNEQFF	TGTGCTAGCAGCCCATCACAGCGGGGGACCAATGAGCAGTTCTTC
.	TRBV6-5	.	TRBJ1-6	CASRTRTPYNSPLHF	TGTGCCAGCAGGACCCGGACACCCTATAATTCACCCCTCCACTTT
.	TRBV2	once	TRBJ1-1	CASSLRGRNTEAFF	TGTGCCAGCAGTCTCAGAGGCAGGAACACTGAAGCTTTCTTT
TRBD2	TRBV4-3	.	TRBJ2-3	CASSQVGSGGPDTQYF	TGCGCCAGCAGCCAAGTTGGTAGCGGGGGCCCAGATACGCAGTATTTT
.	TRBV4-1	.	TRBJ1-1	CASSPTGRGTEAFF	TGCGCCAGCAGCCCCACCGGGCGGGGCACTGAAGCTTTCTTT
TRBD1	TRBV29-1	.	TRBJ2-5	CSVGDRGEWETQYF	TGCAGCGTTGGGGACAGGGGGGAATGGGAGACCCAGTACTTC
.	TRBV7-9	.	TRBJ1-4	CASSLLGTKDEKLFF	TGTGCCAGCAGCCTGCTTGGGACAAAAGATGAAAAACTGTTTTTT
.	TRBV2	.	TRBJ1-2	CASSDRVRYGYTF	TGTGCCAGCAGTGATCGGGTACGCTATGGCTACACCTTC
TRBD1	TRBV19	few	TRBJ1-2	CATENRGWGYTF	TGTGCCACTGAGAACAGGGGCTGGGGCTACACCTTC
TRBD1	TRBV7-3	.	TRBJ2-5	CASSSGQGFETQYF	TGTGCCAGCAGCTCCGGACAGGGGTTTGAGACCCAGTACTTC
.	TRBV7-2	.	TRBJ1-2	CASSFLFRGPHYGYTF	TGTGCCAGCAGCTTTCTCTTCAGGGGCCCCCACTATGGCTACACCTTC
TRBD1	TRBV23-1	once	TRBJ2-1	CASLPSRGQANNEQFF	TGCGCCAGCCTCCCCTCCAGGGGACAGGCCAACAATGAGCAGTTCTTC
TRBD2	TRBV4-3	.	TRBJ2-3	CASSQAPPGLSTDTQYF	TGCGCCAGCAGCCAAGCCCCCCCGGGACTATCCACAGATACGCAGTATTTT
TRBD1	TRBV18	.	TRBJ1-5	CASSPLRQGSSNQPQHF	TGTGCCAGCTCACCACTGAGACAGGGGTCTAGCAATCAGCCCCAGCATTTT
TRBD1	TRBV5-1	few	TRBJ2-2	CASSPGQGLSTGELFF	TGCGCCAGCAGCCCCGGACAGGGCTTGAGCACCGGGGAGCTGTTTTTT
TRBD2	TRBV7-2	.	TRBJ2-2	CASSPRGGDRELFF	TGTGCCAGCAGCCCCCGGGGGGGGGACCGGGAGCTGTTTTTT
.	TRBV6-5	few	TRBJ2-5	CASSWGPSQYF	TGTGCCAGCAGTTGGGGCCCCAGCCAGTACTTC
.	TRBV5-4	.	TRBJ1-1	CASSLGIGNTEAFF	TGTGCCAGCAGCTTGGGTATCGGGAACACTGAAGCTTTCTTT
TRBD2	TRBV7-2	.	TRBJ2-1	CASSLVGRGLVGEQFF	TGTGCCAGCAGCTTAGTCGGGAGGGGACTAGTAGGTGAGCAGTTCTTC
TRBD1	TRBV4-1	.	TRBJ2-3	CASSLGQGSTDTQYF	TGCGCCAGCAGCCTAGGACAGGGGAGCACAGATACGCAGTATTTT
.	TRBV5-1	.	TRBJ2-3	CASSPGLLARRPDTQYF	TGCGCCAGCAGCCCCGGCCTCCTAGCACGGAGACCAGATACGCAGTATTTT
TRBD1	TRBV19	.	TRBJ1-2	CASSIDRGYGYTF	TGTGCCAGTAGTATCGACAGGGGCTATGGCTACACCTTC
.	TRBV12-5	.	TRBJ2-5	CASGSPRDTISGTQYF	TGTGCTAGTGGTTCCCCCCGGGACACCATTTCGGGGACCCAGTACTTC
.	TRBV7-3	.	TRBJ2-1	CASSLTGAAEQFF	TGTGCCAGCAGCTTAACGGGAGCCGCTGAGCAGTTCTTC
.	TRBV7-9	.	TRBJ2-7	CASSHTGGGMYEQYF	TGTGCCAGCAGCCATACTGGGGGCGGTATGTACGAGCAGTACTTC
TRBD1	TRBV7-2	.	TRBJ1-4	CASSFSDRGGKLFF	TGTGCCAGCAGCTTCAGCGACAGGGGAGGAAAACTGTTTTTT
.	TRBV7-9	.	TRBJ2-1	CSSSLNYGEQFF	TGTTCCAGCAGCCTAAACTACGGTGAGCAGTTCTTC
TRBD1	TRBV5-4	.	TRBJ2-1	CASSLARQGAFEQFF	TGTGCCAGCAGCTTGGCGCGACAGGGGGCCTTTGAGCAGTTCTTC
.	TRBV6-1	.	TRBJ2-6	CASSGQAGANVLTF	TGTGCCAGCAGTGGCCAGGCTGGGGCCAACGTCCTGACTTTC
.	TRBV9	.	TRBJ2-2	CASSVEAVNTGELFF	TGTGCCAGCAGCGTAGAAGCTGTAAACACCGGGGAGCTGTTTTTT
.	TRBV29-1	.	TRBJ2-1	CSVKWGVYNEQFF	TGCAGCGTTAAATGGGGAGTATACAATGAGCAGTTCTTC
.	TRBV7-9	.	TRBJ2-4	CASSGTGSGAKNIQYF	TGTGCCAGCAGCGGCACAGGGAGCGGAGCCAAAAACATTCAGTACTTC
TRBD1	TRBV7-2	.	TRBJ1-4	CASSWTGTANEKLFF	TGTGCCAGCAGCTGGACCGGGACAGCTAATGAAAAACTGTTTTTT
TRBD1	TRBV2	.	TRBJ2-2	CASKSRTGAATGELFF	TGTGCCAGCAAATCCCGGACAGGGGCGGCGACCGGGGAGCTGTTTTTT
.	TRBV27	few	TRBJ1-5	CASSSLGGNSNQPQHF	TGTGCCAGCAGTTCCCTGGGGGGTAATAGCAATCAGCCCCAGCATTTT
.	TRBV7-9	.	TRBJ2-7	CASSLVVSSALGVYEQYF	TGTGCCAGCAGCTTAGTAGTATCTTCGGCCCTCGGGGTGTACGAGCAGTACTTC
TRBD2	TRBV5-1	.	TRBJ2-7	CASSSRQPGLAGARRSHEQYF	TGCGCCAGCAGCTCGAGGCAGCCGGGACTAGCGGGAGCCCGGAGGTCCCACGAGCAGTACTTC
.	TRBV7-9	few	TRBJ1-5	CASSPGANQPQHF	TGTGCCAGCAGCCCAGGGGCGAATCAGCCCCAGCATTTT
TRBD2	TRBV29-1	once	TRBJ2-1	CSGGLAGNYNEQFF	TGCAGCGGGGGACTAGCGGGCAACTACAATGAGCAGTTCTTC
.	TRBV15	.	TRBJ2-1	CATSRDPGSYNEQFF	TGTGCCACCAGCAGAGATCCGGGGTCCTACAATGAGCAGTTCTTC
TRBD2	TRBV7-2	.	TRBJ2-5	CASSPRLAGGLETQYF	TGTGCCAGCAGCCCCCGACTAGCGGGGGGGCTAGAGACCCAGTACTTC
.	TRBV7-4	once	TRBJ1-4	CASSPEGRGREEKLFF	TGTGCCAGCAGCCCAGAGGGACGAGGGCGGGAGGAAAAACTGTTTTTT
.	TRBV5-4	many	TRBJ1-1	CASSLRETGKTEAFF	TGTGCCAGCAGCTTGCGGGAAACAGGGAAGACTGAAGCTTTCTTT
.	TRBV9	few	TRBJ2-5	CASSVAGVSETQYF	TGTGCCAGCAGCGTAGCGGGAGTTTCCGAGACCCAGTACTTC
TRBD1	TRBV5-1	.	TRBJ2-7	CASSLRSPGQVGAYEQYF	TGCGCCAGCAGCTTGCGTTCCCCGGGACAGGTGGGGGCCTACGAGCAGTACTTC
.	TRBV10-3	.	TRBJ2-6	CAISSGANVLTF	TGTGCCATCTCCTCCGGGGCCAACGTCCTGACTTTC
.	TRBV21-1	.	TRBJ1-1	CASRGQGDTEAFF	TGTGCCAGCAGGGGACAGGGAGATACTGAAGCTTTCTTT
TRBD1	TRBV19	.	TRBJ2-7	CASSIDFRDSYEQYF	TGTGCCAGTAGTATAGACTTCCGGGACAGCTACGAGCAGTACTTC
.	TRBV6-5	few	TRBJ1-2	CASSYGSWGYTF	TGTGCCAGCAGTTACGGCAGTTGGGGCTACACCTTC